This entry features one T cell receptor beta chain sequence. This CDR3 has 14 amino acids. The ends were cut back, 3 bases at V and 4 bases at J, with 12 bases in the middle. About 9.7 milliliters of peripheral blood were collected from each participant. Genomic DNA was the PCR template. Multiplex PCR with 30 forward and 13 reverse primers amplified the TCR beta CDR3. From the multiplex PCR reads, TCRdb called clonotypes with MiXCR, one entry per CDR3 protein. Of 250,000 or so distinct CDR3 sequences in the sample, over 45% were seen once. The data derive from a study of type 1 and type 2 diabetes patients. Study in general: Donors were type 1 diabetes, type 2 diabetes, or nondiabetic controls.

The sample comprised peripheral blood mononuclear cells (PBMCs). The chain has TRBV12-3 or TRBV12-4 and TRBJ1-1, with D maybe TRBD1 (6 bases). The receptor was isolated from a man aged 18 to 30 with type 2 diabetes. The CDR3 region has the DNA TGTGCCAGCAGTTTTTCGAGAGGGGGCACTGAAGCTTTCTTT. Protein product: CASSFSRGGTEAFF.